These T cell receptor beta chains were read from a single sample in a study of T cell responses to AZD1222 COVID-19 vaccine. Assay used: immunoSEQ multiplex PCR; TCRdb lists only in-frame clones, some missing. The table has some 130,000 clones, 75% to 95% seen once; the top ten hold 6.9%. Sequenced here: peripheral blood, sampled on day 0 of AZD1222 vaccination. These receptors were taken from an adult in good health. The CDR3 runs from the conserved cysteine through the conserved F or W. The D gene is left open where the match is weak. Only part of the rows carry a size: once, few, many, or a class if the clone is expanded.

clone size: NA; D gene: NA; V gene: TRBV7-9; J gene: TRBJ2-2; CDR3 protein: CASSLAMGPGELFF; CDR3 DNA: TGTGCCAGCAGCTTAGCGATGGGGCCCGGGGAGCTGTTTTTT
clone size: few; D gene: NA; V gene: TRBV7-2; J gene: TRBJ2-5; CDR3 protein: CASSSRTGGGTQYF; CDR3 DNA: TGTGCCAGCAGCTCCCGAACGGGGGGCGGGACCCAGTACTTC
clone size: NA; D gene: NA; V gene: TRBV27; J gene: TRBJ2-7; CDR3 protein: CASSLGGSHEQYF; CDR3 DNA: TGTGCCAGCAGTTTAGGGGGTTCCCACGAGCAGTACTTC
clone size: NA; D gene: NA; V gene: TRBV6-5; J gene: TRBJ1-2; CDR3 protein: CASSYGTGAHYGYTF; CDR3 DNA: TGTGCCAGCAGTTATGGGACCGGGGCTCACTATGGCTACACCTTC
clone size: NA; D gene: TRBD1; V gene: TRBV4-1; J gene: TRBJ2-7; CDR3 protein: CASSQRDRDYEQYF; CDR3 DNA: TGCGCCAGCAGCCAGCGGGACAGGGACTACGAGCAGTACTTC
clone size: NA; D gene: TRBD2; V gene: TRBV5-1; J gene: TRBJ2-1; CDR3 protein: CASSLGGTSGGAMQDEQFF; CDR3 DNA: TGCGCCAGCAGCTTGGGCGGGACTAGCGGGGGGGCGATGCAGGATGAGCAGTTCTTC
clone size: NA; D gene: NA; V gene: TRBV6-2/TRBV6-3; J gene: TRBJ1-2; CDR3 protein: CASSVLPGYGYTF; CDR3 DNA: TGTGCCAGCAGCGTGTTGCCCGGATATGGCTACACCTTC
clone size: NA; D gene: NA; V gene: TRBV5-4; J gene: TRBJ2-1; CDR3 protein: CASSLMSGYNNEQFF; CDR3 DNA: TGTGCCAGCAGCTTGATGTCCGGTTATAACAATGAGCAGTTCTTC
clone size: NA; D gene: TRBD1; V gene: TRBV7-6; J gene: TRBJ1-1; CDR3 protein: CASSQGQGGLNTEAFF; CDR3 DNA: TGTGCCAGCAGCCAAGGACAGGGGGGGTTGAACACTGAAGCTTTCTTT
clone size: NA; D gene: NA; V gene: TRBV4-2; J gene: TRBJ1-1; CDR3 protein: CASSQDDTHTEAFF; CDR3 DNA: TGTGCCAGCAGCCAAGATGACACCCACACTGAAGCTTTCTTT
clone size: NA; D gene: TRBD1; V gene: TRBV29-1; J gene: TRBJ1-2; CDR3 protein: CSVGSPGGGLYGYTF; CDR3 DNA: TGCAGCGTTGGGTCCCCGGGAGGGGGCCTCTATGGCTACACCTTC
clone size: NA; D gene: NA; V gene: TRBV12-3/TRBV12-4; J gene: TRBJ1-2; CDR3 protein: CASSLAWGNGYTF; CDR3 DNA: TGTGCCAGCAGTCTAGCTTGGGGTAATGGCTACACCTTC
clone size: NA; D gene: NA; V gene: TRBV5-1; J gene: TRBJ2-5; CDR3 protein: CASKDGGLQETQYF; CDR3 DNA: TGCGCCAGCAAGGACGGGGGGCTCCAAGAGACCCAGTACTTC
clone size: NA; D gene: NA; V gene: TRBV30; J gene: TRBJ2-3; CDR3 protein: CACQEGDTQYF; CDR3 DNA: TGTGCCTGCCAAGAAGGAGATACGCAGTATTTT
clone size: NA; D gene: TRBD1; V gene: TRBV28; J gene: TRBJ1-2; CDR3 protein: CASSITGVGYTF; CDR3 DNA: TGTGCCAGCAGCATCACAGGGGTCGGCTACACCTTC
clone size: NA; D gene: TRBD1; V gene: TRBV10-1; J gene: TRBJ1-1; CDR3 protein: CASSELQGAGTEAFF; CDR3 DNA: TGCGCCAGCAGTGAGTTACAGGGGGCTGGGACTGAAGCTTTCTTT
clone size: NA; D gene: NA; V gene: TRBV5-4; J gene: TRBJ1-1; CDR3 protein: CASSLTNTEAFF; CDR3 DNA: TGTGCCAGCAGCTTGACGAACACTGAAGCTTTCTTT
clone size: NA; D gene: NA; V gene: TRBV11-2; J gene: TRBJ2-5; CDR3 protein: CASSLGWRYQETQYF; CDR3 DNA: TGTGCCAGCAGCTTAGGCTGGCGGTACCAAGAGACCCAGTACTTC
clone size: few; D gene: NA; V gene: TRBV10-3; J gene: TRBJ2-1; CDR3 protein: CAISGGGSSYNEQFF; CDR3 DNA: TGTGCCATCAGTGGCGGAGGTAGCTCCTACAATGAGCAGTTCTTC
clone size: NA; D gene: TRBD1; V gene: TRBV24-1; J gene: TRBJ2-1; CDR3 protein: CATSDNGQVYNEQFF; CDR3 DNA: TGTGCCACCAGTGATAACGGACAGGTCTACAATGAGCAGTTCTTC
clone size: NA; D gene: NA; V gene: TRBV21-1; J gene: TRBJ1-6; CDR3 protein: CASSHRVRRVYNSPLHF; CDR3 DNA: TGTGCCAGCAGCCATAGAGTCCGTAGGGTTTATAATTCACCCCTCCACTTT
clone size: NA; D gene: NA; V gene: TRBV5-1; J gene: TRBJ1-6; CDR3 protein: CASSRGGHLHF; CDR3 DNA: TGCGCCAGCAGCCGGGGAGGGCACCTCCACTTT
clone size: NA; D gene: NA; V gene: TRBV7-2; J gene: TRBJ2-5; CDR3 protein: CASSSWGAEETQYF; CDR3 DNA: TGTGCCAGCAGCTCCTGGGGGGCCGAAGAGACCCAGTACTTC
clone size: NA; D gene: TRBD1; V gene: TRBV5-5; J gene: TRBJ2-5; CDR3 protein: CASSNRDRQETQYF; CDR3 DNA: TGTGCCAGCAGCAACCGGGACAGACAAGAGACCCAGTACTTC
clone size: NA; D gene: TRBD1; V gene: TRBV6-1; J gene: TRBJ1-2; CDR3 protein: CASSELDRVPGYTF; CDR3 DNA: TGTGCCAGCAGTGAACTGGACAGGGTCCCTGGCTACACCTTC
clone size: NA; D gene: TRBD2; V gene: TRBV7-9; J gene: TRBJ2-3; CDR3 protein: CASWAGGLDTQYF; CDR3 DNA: TGTGCCAGCTGGGCGGGGGGCTTAGATACGCAGTATTTT
clone size: NA; D gene: NA; V gene: TRBV19; J gene: TRBJ1-2; CDR3 protein: CASSMAGEDGYTF; CDR3 DNA: TGTGCCAGTAGTATGGCAGGGGAAGATGGCTACACCTTC
clone size: NA; D gene: TRBD1; V gene: TRBV19; J gene: TRBJ1-2; CDR3 protein: CASRLQGADGYTF; CDR3 DNA: TGTGCCAGTAGGTTACAGGGGGCTGATGGCTACACCTTC
clone size: NA; D gene: NA; V gene: TRBV29-1; J gene: TRBJ2-7; CDR3 protein: CSVVSLGQSYEQYF; CDR3 DNA: TGCAGCGTTGTATCTCTAGGACAGTCCTACGAGCAGTACTTC
clone size: NA; D gene: NA; V gene: TRBV28; J gene: TRBJ1-3; CDR3 protein: CASSLWGSLGGSGNTIYF; CDR3 DNA: TGTGCCAGCAGTTTATGGGGGAGTCTAGGAGGCTCTGGAAACACCATATATTTT
clone size: NA; D gene: TRBD1; V gene: TRBV4-1; J gene: TRBJ1-5; CDR3 protein: CASSQQGAGQPQHF; CDR3 DNA: TGCGCCAGCAGCCAACAGGGGGCAGGACAGCCCCAGCATTTT
clone size: NA; D gene: NA; V gene: TRBV4-2; J gene: TRBJ1-2; CDR3 protein: CASSQEGSYGYTF; CDR3 DNA: TGTGCCAGCAGCCAAGAGGGCAGCTATGGCTACACCTTC
clone size: NA; D gene: NA; V gene: TRBV3-1/TRBV3-2; J gene: TRBJ1-1; CDR3 protein: CASSQADKNTEAFF; CDR3 DNA: TGTGCCAGCAGCCAGGCTGACAAGAACACTGAAGCTTTCTTT
clone size: NA; D gene: NA; V gene: TRBV28; J gene: TRBJ1-1; CDR3 protein: CASGPGALNTEAFF; CDR3 DNA: TGTGCCAGCGGGCCGGGGGCGTTGAACACTGAAGCTTTCTTT
clone size: NA; D gene: NA; V gene: TRBV9; J gene: TRBJ2-3; CDR3 protein: CASSVEQLASDTQYF; CDR3 DNA: TGTGCCAGCAGCGTAGAACAGCTAGCATCGGATACGCAGTATTTT
clone size: NA; D gene: NA; V gene: TRBV28; J gene: TRBJ1-1; CDR3 protein: CASTLGGGMNTEAFF; CDR3 DNA: TGTGCCAGCACTCTCGGGGGGGGGATGAACACTGAAGCTTTCTTT
clone size: NA; D gene: NA; V gene: TRBV7-8; J gene: TRBJ2-5; CDR3 protein: CASSPRDSQETQYF; CDR3 DNA: TGTGCCAGCAGCCCACGAGACAGCCAAGAGACCCAGTACTTC
clone size: NA; D gene: TRBD1; V gene: TRBV7-9; J gene: TRBJ2-2; CDR3 protein: CASSTRDREWRTGELFF; CDR3 DNA: TGTGCCAGCAGTACCCGGGACAGGGAATGGAGAACCGGGGAGCTGTTTTTT
clone size: NA; D gene: TRBD1; V gene: TRBV6-5; J gene: TRBJ1-4; CDR3 protein: CASGPYGQGLEKLFF; CDR3 DNA: TGTGCCAGCGGACCTTATGGACAGGGCTTGGAAAAACTGTTTTTT
clone size: NA; D gene: NA; V gene: TRBV10-3; J gene: TRBJ2-5; CDR3 protein: CATGVEILDTQYF; CDR3 DNA: TGTGCCACCGGAGTAGAGATTCTAGACACCCAGTACTTC
clone size: NA; D gene: TRBD1; V gene: TRBV7-9; J gene: TRBJ1-5; CDR3 protein: CASSDPGQGALDNQPQHF; CDR3 DNA: TGTGCCAGCAGCGACCCGGGACAGGGGGCCTTAGACAATCAGCCCCAGCATTTT
clone size: NA; D gene: NA; V gene: TRBV12-3/TRBV12-4; J gene: TRBJ2-7; CDR3 protein: CASSLDRSEQYF; CDR3 DNA: TGTGCCAGCAGTTTAGACCGGTCAGAGCAGTACTTC
clone size: NA; D gene: NA; V gene: TRBV1; J gene: TRBJ2-7; CDR3 protein: CTSSQGTGTSEYEQYF; CDR3 DNA: TGCACCAGCAGCCAAGGAACCGGGACTAGCGAATACGAGCAGTACTTC
clone size: NA; D gene: NA; V gene: TRBV7-9; J gene: TRBJ1-6; CDR3 protein: CASSPTGTPWSPLHF; CDR3 DNA: TGTGCCAGCAGCCCGACCGGGACCCCGTGGTCACCCCTCCACTTT
clone size: NA; D gene: NA; V gene: TRBV5-3; J gene: TRBJ2-3; CDR3 protein: CARSVRGGTDTQYF; CDR3 DNA: TGTGCCAGAAGCGTCAGGGGAGGCACAGATACGCAGTATTTT
clone size: NA; D gene: TRBD1; V gene: TRBV6-4; J gene: TRBJ2-1; CDR3 protein: CASSEGQGRNEQFF; CDR3 DNA: TGTGCCAGCAGTGAAGGACAGGGAAGGAATGAGCAGTTCTTC
clone size: few; D gene: NA; V gene: TRBV7-8; J gene: TRBJ1-1; CDR3 protein: CASSFSTGRMNTEAFF; CDR3 DNA: TGTGCCAGCAGCTTCTCTACGGGGCGAATGAACACTGAAGCTTTCTTT
clone size: NA; D gene: TRBD1; V gene: TRBV30; J gene: TRBJ2-5; CDR3 protein: CASGQEYQETQYF; CDR3 DNA: TGTGCCTCCGGACAGGAGTACCAAGAGACCCAGTACTTC
clone size: NA; D gene: NA; V gene: TRBV7-9; J gene: TRBJ2-3; CDR3 protein: CASSFLSTDTQYF; CDR3 DNA: TGTGCCAGCAGCTTTCTGTCCACAGATACGCAGTATTTT
clone size: NA; D gene: NA; V gene: TRBV5-1; J gene: TRBJ1-1; CDR3 protein: CASSLVPAMNTEAFF; CDR3 DNA: TGCGCCAGCAGCTTGGTTCCAGCAATGAACACTGAAGCTTTCTTT